The 32 T cell receptor beta chains in this list originate from one sample, sequenced in a study of T cell changes during pregnancy in multiple sclerosis. Data came from immunoSEQ multiplex PCR; TCRdb stores just in-frame clones and leaves some out. The sample shows 22,000 or so clones, over 85% of them seen only once. The source was CD8+ T cells from peripheral blood mononuclear cells, collected in the third trimester of pregnancy. The receptor source for this set is a female donor with multiple sclerosis, enrolled in a pregnancy study.

J is TRBJ2-3 and V is TRBV11-2; possible D gene TRBD2, 6 bases. Germline assignment: CDR1 SGHAT and CDR2 FQNNGV. The CDR3 length is 17 residues. Trimming cost V 1 base and J 0 bases, with 14 bases left between them. The CDR3 DNA sequence: TGTGCCAGCAGCTTAGGAGGCAGCGGGCCAAGCACAGATACGCAGTATTTT. It translates to CASSLGGSGPSTDTQYF.

The chain carries TRBV29-1 and TRBJ2-1; 16 bases agree with TRBD2. Germline trimming cut 4 bases from V and 1 base from J; bases unmatched to any gene: 1. Germline V CDR1 and CDR2: SQVTM, ANQGSEA. The CDR3 covers 16 residues. CDR3 sequence (DNA): TGCAGCGTTGGGGGACTAGCGGGGGGGTCCTACAATGAGCAGTTCTTC. Its protein product is CSVGGLAGGSYNEQFF.

The V and J genes are TRBV15 and TRBJ2-7; weak D call: TRBD1 (6 bases). The length of the CDR3 is 12 residues. The germline CDR1 and CDR2 sequences are LNHNV and YYDKDF (reference sequence). Between the trimmed V and J ends, which lost 6 bases and 3 bases, there was a span of 9 bases. The CDR3 here is CATRDSYYEQYF. CDR3 sequence (DNA): TGTGCCACCAGGGACAGCTACTACGAGCAGTACTTC.

The rearrangement links TRBV27 to TRBJ2-1; 12 bases are shared with TRBD1. This CDR3 spans 15 amino acids. Germline V gene lookup returns CDR1 MNHEY and CDR2 SMNVEV (reference sequence). Germline trimming cut 8 bases from V and 8 bases from J; bases unmatched to any gene: 10. CDR3 coding DNA: TGTGCCAGCGTTACCGGGACAGGGGGCGCGGATGAGCAGTTCTTC. It yields the protein CASVTGTGGADEQFF.

The chain carries TRBV9 and TRBJ2-3; TRBD2 might be the D (5 bases). This CDR3 is 15 amino acids long. Deletions cut 3 bases from V and 1 base from J, with 12 bases between. Germline lookup yields CDR1 SGDLS and CDR2 YYNGEE. CDR3 in amino acids: CASSATGRGTDTQYF. The CDR3 DNA follows: TGTGCCAGCAGCGCGACGGGGAGAGGCACAGATACGCAGTATTTT.

This chain uses TRBV5-1 with TRBJ2-1; 10 positions match TRBD1. V was clipped by 0 bases and J by 4 bases; unmatched bases: 1. The germline gives CDR1 SGHRS, CDR2 YFSETQ. The CDR3 length is 15 residues. The CDR3 nucleotides read TGCGCCAGCAGCTTGGGGGACAGGGGTTACAATGAGCAGTTCTTC. It is translated as CASSLGDRGYNEQFF.

Concerning this clone: This same CDR3 is encoded by further DNA sequences in the sample. The chain combines TRBV4-1 with TRBJ1-2, with TRBD1 matching over 12 bases. V trimming: 0 bases; J trimming: 8 bases; junction bases outside the gene matches: 10. The CDR3 sequence is 17 residues long. Germline assignment: CDR1 MGHRA and CDR2 YSYEKL. The CDR3 reads CASSQDQGTGGASGYTF. For the CDR3, the DNA is TGCGCCAGCAGCCAAGATCAAGGGACAGGGGGCGCGTCCGGCTACACCTTC.

The genes are TRBV5-1 and TRBJ1-5; D is ambiguous. The V gene's germline CDR1 is SGHRS and CDR2 YFSETQ. V was trimmed by 0 bases and J by 2 bases, leaving 6 bases between them. The CDR3 has 14 amino acids. CDR3 sequence (DNA): TGCGCCAGCAGCTTGGGGCCTGGCAATCAGCCCCAGCATTTT. Residues: CASSLGPGNQPQHF.

This rearrangement joins TRBV19 to TRBJ1-1, with 8 bases matching TRBD1. The CDR3 is 15 amino acids. The germline V gene has CDR1 LNHDA and CDR2 SQIVND (reference sequence). The trim removed 3 bases at V and 1 base at J, leaving 4 bases unmatched. The CDR3 here is CASSIGQGSNTEAFF. The DNA of the CDR3 is TGTGCCAGTAGTATCGGACAGGGTTCGAACACTGAAGCTTTCTTT. Based on the CDR3 plus reference TRBV19 and TRBJ1-1, the full variable domain is DGGITQSPKYLFRKEGQNVTLSCEQNLNHDAMYWYRQDPGQGLRLIYYSQIVNDFQKGDIAEGYSVSREKKESFPLTVTSAQKNPTAFYLCASSIGQGSNTEAFFGQGTRLTVV.

V is TRBV9 and J is TRBJ2-5, with D possibly being TRBD2 (7 bases). V was trimmed by 0 bases and J by 5 bases, leaving 17 bases between them. Looked up from germline, CDR1 is SGDLS and CDR2 is YYNGEE. CDR3 size: 16 residues. Written as DNA, the CDR3 is TGTGCCAGCAGCGTAGAAGGGAAGGGGGGGTTGGAGACCCAGTACTTC. Its translation is CASSVEGKGGLETQYF.

The rearrangement links TRBV11-2 to TRBJ2-5; TRBD2 agrees at 7 bases. The germline V gene has CDR1 SGHAT and CDR2 FQNNGV. V lost 1 base, J lost 1 base, and 9 bases stayed unmatched. The CDR3 runs to 17 residues. The CDR3 region has the DNA TGTGCCAGCAGCTTAGTAGGGGCACTAGCGCTCCAAGAGACCCAGTACTTC. It encodes CASSLVGALALQETQYF.

This CDR3 reads CASRLAGPTYNEQFF. The CDR3 DNA is TGTGCCAGTAGGCTAGCGGGTCCTACCTACAATGAGCAGTTCTTC. The J gene is TRBJ2-1, the V gene TRBV19; 8 bases map to TRBD2. CDR1 and CDR2 from the germline V gene are LNHDA and SQIVND (reference sequence). Unmatched junction bases numbered 6, after V lost 6 bases and J lost 2 bases. The CDR3 contains 15 residues.

The chain recombines TRBV7-3 with TRBJ2-7, with D perhaps matching TRBD1 (5 bases). Germline lookup yields CDR1 SGHTA and CDR2 FQGTGA. Between the trimmed V and J ends, which lost 1 base and 5 bases, there was a span of 15 bases. CDR3 length: 15 amino acids. The CDR3: CASSLSGSGQHEQYF. DNA for the CDR3: TGTGCCAGCAGCTTAAGTGGGTCAGGGCAACACGAGCAGTACTTC.

The chain combines TRBV2 with TRBJ2-1, with 10 positions matching TRBD2. CDR3 length: 17 amino acids. CDR1 is SNHLY and CDR2 is FYNNEI in the germline V gene. V lost 0 bases and J lost 2; bases outside the gene matches: 4. The CDR3 sequence is CASSEALSGGTYNEQFF. CDR3 sequence (DNA): TGTGCCAGCAGTGAAGCGCTTAGCGGGGGGACCTACAATGAGCAGTTCTTC.

This CDR3 is CASSPTSGAYEQYF. The CDR3 DNA follows: TGTGCCAGCAGCCCGACTAGCGGGGCCTACGAGCAGTACTTC. V gene TRBV5-4 combines with J gene TRBJ2-7; 11 bases agree with TRBD2. The length of the CDR3 is 14 residues. Germline lookup yields CDR1 SGHNT and CDR2 YYREEE (reference sequence). V gave up 4 bases and J gave up 2 bases; unmatched junction bases: 2.

This chain uses TRBV4-3 with TRBJ2-7; 9 bases fit TRBD2. This CDR3 is 14 amino acids long. V lost 4 bases to trimming and J lost 2 bases; unmatched junction nucleotides: 3. Germline V gene sequence: CDR1 LGHNA, CDR2 YSLEER. The CDR3 loop is CASSRTSAAYEQYF. CDR3 coding DNA: TGCGCCAGCAGCCGGACTAGCGCGGCCTACGAGCAGTACTTC.

This clone has just one count. The V and J genes are TRBV4-1 and TRBJ1-5, with TRBD1 as a possible D gene (6 bases). Trimming removed 4 bases at V and 0 bases at J, with 10 bases between. From germline, CDR1 is MGHRA and CDR2 YSYEKL. This CDR3 region has 15 residues. This CDR3 reads CASSPQGFSNQPQHF. In DNA, the CDR3 is TGCGCCAGCAGCCCCCAGGGGTTTAGCAATCAGCCCCAGCATTTT.

This clone was observed once. This CDR3 reads CASSFQGTSGNTIYF. CDR3 DNA: TGTGCCAGCAGTTTTCAGGGGACCAGTGGAAACACCATATATTTT. The chain is built from TRBV27 and TRBJ1-3; weak D call: TRBD1 (6 bases). CDR3 length equals 15 residues. The ends were cut back, 3 bases at V and 3 bases at J, with 12 bases in the middle. Germline CDR1 is MNHEY and CDR2 is SMNVEV (reference sequence).

This clone showed up just once. This chain joins TRBV27 and TRBJ2-5, with 8 bases aligning to TRBD1. The CDR3 runs 16 residues. The trim removed 3 bases at V and 1 base at J, leaving 7 bases unmatched. Germline CDR1 MNHEY, CDR2 SMNVEV (reference sequence). The CDR3 nucleotides are TGTGCCAGCAGTTTTGGGCGGACAGGGCCCCAAGAGACCCAGTACTTC. Encoded protein: CASSFGRTGPQETQYF.

The rearrangement uses TRBV27 and TRBJ2-7; 11 bases are a match to TRBD2. CDR3 length equals 14 residues. Germline trimming cut 6 bases from V and 3 bases from J; bases unmatched to any gene: 4. Germline V gives CDR1 MNHEY, CDR2 SMNVEV (reference sequence). This CDR3 is CASSPSGRIYEQYF. CDR3 DNA: TGTGCCAGCAGCCCTAGCGGGAGGATCTACGAGCAGTACTTC.

The chain uses TRBV7-9 and TRBJ2-7, with 9 positions matching TRBD1. Germline lookup yields CDR1 SEHNR and CDR2 FQNEAQ (reference sequence). The CDR3 spans 15 residues. V shed 3 bases, J shed 6 bases, and the junction held 9 bases outside the gene matches. The CDR3 reads CASSFRDRDSGEQYF. The CDR3 DNA is TGTGCCAGCAGCTTCCGGGACAGGGATTCTGGCGAGCAGTACTTC.

V and J are TRBV7-6 and TRBJ2-7, with 7 bases aligning to TRBD2. Germline CDR1 SGHVS, CDR2 FNYEAQ. The CDR3 length is 15 residues. V lost 4 bases and J lost 4; bases outside the gene matches: 10. CDR3 in amino acids: CASSWYAGERYEQYF. In DNA form, the CDR3 reads TGTGCCAGCAGCTGGTACGCGGGGGAGAGGTACGAGCAGTACTTC.

This chain links TRBV7-9 with TRBJ2-5, with no clear D. The germline V and J ends were trimmed by 3 bases and 5 bases, with 22 bases remaining between them. This CDR3 is built from 17 residues. The germline CDR1 and CDR2 sequences are SEHNR and FQNEAQ (reference sequence). The CDR3 nucleotides read TGTGCCAGCAGCTTCTTGTCCGGCACTCCCCACGGGGAGACCCAGTACTTC. Translating gives CASSFLSGTPHGETQYF.

V usage is TRBV7-9 and J usage is TRBJ2-7; D perhaps matches TRBD1 (6 bases). Trimming removed 4 bases from V and 4 bases from J, with 11 bases in between. The CDR3 is 13 residues long. Germline V gene data show CDR1 as SEHNR and CDR2 as FQNEAQ (reference sequence). The CDR3 is CASSSDSLYEQYF. DNA for the CDR3: TGTGCCAGCAGCTCGGACAGCCTATACGAGCAGTACTTC.

The chain has TRBV6-1 and TRBJ1-5; D is uncertain. The CDR3 consists of 14 residues. The germline V gene has CDR1 MNHNS and CDR2 SASEGT. Trimming took off 3 bases at V and 0 bases at J, with 6 bases between the two ends. CDR3 bases: TGTGCCAGCAGTGATATCTATAGCAATCAGCCCCAGCATTTT. Amino acids: CASSDIYSNQPQHF.

This chain connects TRBV2 to TRBJ2-1; 8 bases line up with TRBD2. After removal of 3 bases from V and 7 bases from J, the junction contained 8 bases not matched to a gene. In germline, CDR1 is SNHLY, CDR2 FYNNEI. This CDR3 is 15 amino acids long. CDR3 bases: TGTGCCAGCAGTGATTCGGGAGGGGACTGGAATGAGCAGTTCTTC. Translation: CASSDSGGDWNEQFF.

The rearrangement uses TRBV14 and TRBJ2-7, with a possible D match to TRBD2 (5 bases). This CDR3 has 15 residues. Deletions cut 1 base from V and 7 bases from J, with 17 bases between. Germline CDR1 reads SGHDN; CDR2 reads FVKESK. This CDR3 is CASSQVSTGIREQYF. The CDR3 DNA reads as TGTGCCAGCAGCCAAGTTTCCACGGGGATAAGAGAGCAGTACTTC.

J is TRBJ2-1 and V is TRBV2; 12 nucleotides align to TRBD2. The ends lost 4 bases at V and 5 bases at J; junction bases unmatched: 0. The CDR3 covers 14 residues. Germline CDR1 and CDR2: SNHLY and FYNNEI. The CDR3, as DNA: TGTGCCAGCAGTGGACTAGCGGGGGACAATGAGCAGTTCTTC. Its translation is CASSGLAGDNEQFF.

This clone was detected once. This chain uses TRBV29-1 with TRBJ2-5; TRBD2 matches 9 bases. The CDR3 length is 12 residues. The germline CDR1 and CDR2 sequences are SQVTM and ANQGSEA. V lost 7 bases, J lost 6 bases, and 6 bases stayed unmatched. DNA of the CDR3: TGCAGCGGCGGGAGGGTAGGGAAGACCCAGTACTTC. Translating gives CSGGRVGKTQYF.

The chain is built from TRBV2 and TRBJ2-5; 7 bases are shared with TRBD1. There are 14 residues in the CDR3. With V trimmed by 8 bases and J by 1 base, 7 bases remained unmatched. Looked up from germline, CDR1 is SNHLY and CDR2 is FYNNEI. CDR3 sequence reads: CASRTGTIQETQYF. CDR3 DNA: TGTGCCAGCCGGACAGGTACAATCCAAGAGACCCAGTACTTC.

The V call is TRBV11-2, the J call TRBJ2-1; TRBD2 is a possible D gene (5 bases). Germline values: CDR1 SGHAT, CDR2 FQNNGV. V was cut by 9 bases and J by 8 bases, with 17 bases left in between. CDR3 length: 13 amino acids. CDR3 DNA sequence: TGTGCCAGTCCCGGGTTTAGCGCGGATGAGCAGTTCTTC. Protein: CASPGFSADEQFF. Full variable domain (missing parts from reference TRBV11-2 and TRBJ2-1): EAGVAQSPRYKIIEKRQSVAFWCNPISGHATLYWYQQILGQGPKLLIQFQNNGVVDDSQLPKDRFSAERLKGVDSTLKIQPAKLEDSAVYLCASPGFSADEQFFGPGTRLTVL.

This sequence joins TRBV27 and TRBJ1-4, with a tentative D call TRBD1 (6 bases). The germline gives CDR1 MNHEY, CDR2 SMNVEV (reference sequence). V was pared by 2 bases and J by 8 bases, with 18 bases between. The CDR3 runs 16 residues. The CDR3: CASSLNPTGKGEKLFF. The CDR3 DNA reads TGTGCCAGCAGTTTAAATCCCACAGGGAAGGGGGAAAAACTGTTTTTT.